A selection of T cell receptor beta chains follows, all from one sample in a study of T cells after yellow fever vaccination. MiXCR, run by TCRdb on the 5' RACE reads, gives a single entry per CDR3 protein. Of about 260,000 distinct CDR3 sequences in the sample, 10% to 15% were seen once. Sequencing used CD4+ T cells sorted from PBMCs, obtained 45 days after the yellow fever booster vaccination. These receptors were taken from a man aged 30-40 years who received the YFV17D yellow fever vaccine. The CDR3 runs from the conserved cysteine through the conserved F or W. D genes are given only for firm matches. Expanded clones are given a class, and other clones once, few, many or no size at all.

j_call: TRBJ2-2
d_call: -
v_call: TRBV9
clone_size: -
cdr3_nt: TGTGCCAGCAGCCTTTCGATAGCTAGGAACACCGGGGAGCTGTTTTTT
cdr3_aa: CASSLSIARNTGELFF

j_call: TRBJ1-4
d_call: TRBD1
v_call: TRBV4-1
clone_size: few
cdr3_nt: TGCGCCAGCAGCCAAACCGGGACAGCTAATGAAAAACTGTTTTTT
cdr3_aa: CASSQTGTANEKLFF

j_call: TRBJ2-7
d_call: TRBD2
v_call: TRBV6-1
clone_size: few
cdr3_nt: TGTGCCAGCAGTCCCCCGGGAGGGTGGAGCGAGCAGTACTTC
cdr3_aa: CASSPPGGWSEQYF

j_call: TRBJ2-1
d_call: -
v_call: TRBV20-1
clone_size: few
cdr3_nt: TGCAGTCTTCCTGTCGGAGGGGGTGAAGTATACAATGAGCAGTTCTTC
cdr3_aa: CSLPVGGGEVYNEQFF

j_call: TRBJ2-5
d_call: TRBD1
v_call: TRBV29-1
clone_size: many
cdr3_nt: TGCAGCGCGATGGGACAGGGAGAGGAGACCCAGTACTTC
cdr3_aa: CSAMGQGEETQYF

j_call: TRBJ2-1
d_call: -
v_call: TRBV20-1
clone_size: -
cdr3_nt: TGCAGTGCGAGACCAAGCGGCTACTGGAATGAGCAGTTCTTC
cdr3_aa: CSARPSGYWNEQFF

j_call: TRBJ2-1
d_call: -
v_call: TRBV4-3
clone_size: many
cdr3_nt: TGCGCCAGCGGCACCAGCGGGCTTTACAATGAGCAGTTCTTC
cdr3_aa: CASGTSGLYNEQFF

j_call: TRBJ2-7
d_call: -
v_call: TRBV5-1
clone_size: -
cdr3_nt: TGCGCCAGCAGCTTGGAAATCTCTTCTGGGGAGCAGTACTTC
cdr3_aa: CASSLEISSGEQYF

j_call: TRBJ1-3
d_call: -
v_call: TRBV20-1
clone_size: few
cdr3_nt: TGCAGTGCTAGAGATGCGGGGGGAAACTCTGGAAACACCATATATTTT
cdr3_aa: CSARDAGGNSGNTIYF

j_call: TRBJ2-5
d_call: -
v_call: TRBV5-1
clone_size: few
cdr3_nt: TGCGCCAGCAGCCAAGACGGGACGTTGGAAGGGGAGACCCAGTACTTC
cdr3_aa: CASSQDGTLEGETQYF

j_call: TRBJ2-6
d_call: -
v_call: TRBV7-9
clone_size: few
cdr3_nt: TGTGCCAGCAGCCGACAGCGTTGGGGGGCCAACGTCCTGACTTTC
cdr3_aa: CASSRQRWGANVLTF

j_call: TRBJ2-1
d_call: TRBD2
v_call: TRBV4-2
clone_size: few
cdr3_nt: TGTGCCAGCAGCCAAGATGCACTAGCGGGAATAGCCTCGGTGTTCTTC
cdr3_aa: CASSQDALAGIASVFF

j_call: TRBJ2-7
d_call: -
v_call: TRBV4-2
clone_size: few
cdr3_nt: TGTGCCAGCAGCCAATCCCGGGTGGTTCCCGAGCAGTACTTC
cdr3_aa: CASSQSRVVPEQYF

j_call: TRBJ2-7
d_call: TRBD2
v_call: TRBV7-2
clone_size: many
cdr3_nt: TGTGCCAGCAGCCCCGGGACTAGCTTCCACGAGCAGTACTTC
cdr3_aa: CASSPGTSFHEQYF

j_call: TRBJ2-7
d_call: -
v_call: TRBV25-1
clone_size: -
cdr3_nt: TGTGCCAGCAGAAGAGCTAACGAGCAGTACTTC
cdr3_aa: CASRRANEQYF

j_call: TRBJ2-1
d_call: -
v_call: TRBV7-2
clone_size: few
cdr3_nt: TGTGCCAGCAGCACGCTAGCTATTTCCTACAATGAGCAGTTCTTC
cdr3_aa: CASSTLAISYNEQFF

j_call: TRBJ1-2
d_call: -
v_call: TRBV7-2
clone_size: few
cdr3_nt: TGTGCCAGCACCTTCCCCCCAGGGTTTAACTATGGCTACACCTTC
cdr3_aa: CASTFPPGFNYGYTF

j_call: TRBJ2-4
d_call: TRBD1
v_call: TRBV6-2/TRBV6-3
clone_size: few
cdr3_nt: TGTGCCAGCAGTTCCCGGGTCCAGGGGGCCAATTGGGTTCAGTACTTC
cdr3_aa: CASSSRVQGANWVQYF

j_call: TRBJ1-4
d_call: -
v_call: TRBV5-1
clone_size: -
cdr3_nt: TGCGCCAGCAGCTCGGGGGTGACTAATGAAAAACTGTTTTTT
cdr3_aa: CASSSGVTNEKLFF

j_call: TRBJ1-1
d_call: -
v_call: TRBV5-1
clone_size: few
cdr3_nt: TGCGCCAGCAGCTTGGCCGGGGTCCAGAACACTGAAGCTTTCTTT
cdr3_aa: CASSLAGVQNTEAFF

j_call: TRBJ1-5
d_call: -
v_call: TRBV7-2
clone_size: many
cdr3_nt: TGTGCCAGCAGCTTAAGTCTCGGGCTGCAGCCCCAGCATTTT
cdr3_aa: CASSLSLGLQPQHF

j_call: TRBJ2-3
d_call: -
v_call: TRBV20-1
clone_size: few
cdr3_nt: TGCAGTGCTGAACAGGGAGGGGGCACAGATACGCAGTATTTT
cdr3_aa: CSAEQGGGTDTQYF

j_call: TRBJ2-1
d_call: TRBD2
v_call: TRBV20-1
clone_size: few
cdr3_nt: TGCAGTGCCCTCTCCGGGACTAGCGGCCGTAATGAGCAGTTCTTC
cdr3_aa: CSALSGTSGRNEQFF

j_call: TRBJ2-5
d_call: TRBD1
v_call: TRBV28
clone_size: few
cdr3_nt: TGTGCCAGCAGTCTCGGACAGGAAGAGACCCAGTACTTC
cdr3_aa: CASSLGQEETQYF

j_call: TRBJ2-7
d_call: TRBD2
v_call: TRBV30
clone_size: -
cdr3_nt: TGTGCCTGGAGTAAGGTAGCGGGGTCCTACGAGCAGTACTTC
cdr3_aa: CAWSKVAGSYEQYF

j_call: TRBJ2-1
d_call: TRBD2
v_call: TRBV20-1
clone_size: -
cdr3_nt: TGCAGTGCTAGATCCACTAGCGGGGGGGGGGTTGTGCAGTTCTTC
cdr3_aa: CSARSTSGGGVVQFF

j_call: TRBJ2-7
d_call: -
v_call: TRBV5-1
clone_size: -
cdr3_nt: TGCGCCAGCTCACACCCCGAGAGGACGCCGCAGTACTTC
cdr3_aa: CASSHPERTPQYF

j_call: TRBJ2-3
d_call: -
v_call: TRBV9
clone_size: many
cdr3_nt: TGTGCCAGCAGCGAGGGACAGAGGGACTACTCTTCTAGCACAGATACGCAGTATTTT
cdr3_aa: CASSEGQRDYSSSTDTQYF

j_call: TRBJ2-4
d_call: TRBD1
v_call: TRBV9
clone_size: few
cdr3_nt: TGTGCCAGCAGCCCGGGACAGGGGTGGAACATTCAGTACTTC
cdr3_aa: CASSPGQGWNIQYF

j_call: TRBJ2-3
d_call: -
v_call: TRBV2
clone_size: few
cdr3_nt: TGTGCCAGCAGCGTCGCAGATACGCAGTATTTT
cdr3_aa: CASSVADTQYF

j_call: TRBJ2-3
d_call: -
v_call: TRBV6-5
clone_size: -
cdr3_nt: TGTGCCAGCAGTCAGAACGCGGATACGCAGTATTTT
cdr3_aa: CASSQNADTQYF

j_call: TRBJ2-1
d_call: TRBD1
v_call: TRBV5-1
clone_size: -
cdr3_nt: TGCGCCAGCAACCCGGGACAGGGTTTAGATGAGCAGTTCTTC
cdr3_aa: CASNPGQGLDEQFF

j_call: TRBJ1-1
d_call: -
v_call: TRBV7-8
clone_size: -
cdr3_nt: TGTGCCAGCAGCTTAGCGCTACAGAACACTGAAGCTTTCTTT
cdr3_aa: CASSLALQNTEAFF

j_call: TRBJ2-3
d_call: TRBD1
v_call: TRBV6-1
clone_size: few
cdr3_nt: TGTGCCAGCAGTGCGGGACAGTACACAGATACGCAGTATTTT
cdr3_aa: CASSAGQYTDTQYF

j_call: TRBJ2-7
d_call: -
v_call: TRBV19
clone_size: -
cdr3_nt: TGTGCCAGTAGTGACAAGGGGACTTATACCTACGAGCAGTACTTC
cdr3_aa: CASSDKGTYTYEQYF

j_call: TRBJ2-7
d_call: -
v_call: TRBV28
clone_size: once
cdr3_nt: TGTGCCAGCGGGCCTTACGAGCAGTACTTC
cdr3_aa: CASGPYEQYF

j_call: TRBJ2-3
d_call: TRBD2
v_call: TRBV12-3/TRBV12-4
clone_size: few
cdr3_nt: TGTGCCAGCATCAGCGGGAGAACAGATACGCAGTATTTT
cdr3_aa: CASISGRTDTQYF

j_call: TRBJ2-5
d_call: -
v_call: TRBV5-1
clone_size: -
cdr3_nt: TGCGCCAGCGGGGCTCGGGGCGAACAAGAGACCCAGTACTTC
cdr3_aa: CASGARGEQETQYF

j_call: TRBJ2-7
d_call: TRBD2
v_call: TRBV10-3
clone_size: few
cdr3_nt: TGTGCCATCAGTGAAGGGGCTAGCGGCAGCTCCTACGAGCAGTACTTC
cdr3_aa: CAISEGASGSSYEQYF

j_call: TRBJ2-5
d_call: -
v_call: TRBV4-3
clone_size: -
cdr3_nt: TGCGCCAGCAGCCCCCGCATGGGCGAGACCCAGTACTTC
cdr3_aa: CASSPRMGETQYF

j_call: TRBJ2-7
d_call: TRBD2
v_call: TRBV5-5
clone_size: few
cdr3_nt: TGTGCCAGCAGCGCCTCGACTAGCGGCTTCTACGAGCAGTACTTC
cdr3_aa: CASSASTSGFYEQYF

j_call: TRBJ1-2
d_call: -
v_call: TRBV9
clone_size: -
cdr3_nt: TGTGCCAGCAGTGCCGGGACGTCGGGTGGCTACACCTTC
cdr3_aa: CASSAGTSGGYTF

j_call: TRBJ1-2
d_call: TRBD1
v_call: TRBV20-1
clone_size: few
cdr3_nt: TGCAGTGCTCTGGGACAGGGGGCTCGTGGCTACACCTTC
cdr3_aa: CSALGQGARGYTF

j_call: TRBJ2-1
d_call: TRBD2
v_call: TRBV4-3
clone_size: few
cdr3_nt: TGCGCCAGCAGCCAAGGAAGTAGCGGGCTATTTGAGCAGTTCTTC
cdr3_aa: CASSQGSSGLFEQFF

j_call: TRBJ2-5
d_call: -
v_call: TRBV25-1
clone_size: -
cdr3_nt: TGTGCCAGCAGTCCACGGCGAGGAGAGACCCAGTACTTC
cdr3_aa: CASSPRRGETQYF

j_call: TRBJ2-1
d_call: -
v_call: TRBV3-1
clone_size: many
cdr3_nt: TGTGCCAGCAGCCAAGGCCTGCAGGGGAATGAGCAGTTCTTC
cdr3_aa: CASSQGLQGNEQFF

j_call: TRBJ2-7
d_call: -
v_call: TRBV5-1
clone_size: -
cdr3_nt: TGCGCCAGCAGCTTGGTTCCTCGGGATTTCGAGCAGTACTTC
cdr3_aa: CASSLVPRDFEQYF

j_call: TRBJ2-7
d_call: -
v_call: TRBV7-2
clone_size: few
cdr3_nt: TGTGCCAGCAGCTTGCAGTGGTACGAGCAGTACTTC
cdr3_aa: CASSLQWYEQYF

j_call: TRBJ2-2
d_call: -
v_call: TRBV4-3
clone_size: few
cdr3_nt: TGCGCCAGCAGCCAAGTAGCCAACACCGGGGAGCTGTTTTTT
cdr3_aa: CASSQVANTGELFF

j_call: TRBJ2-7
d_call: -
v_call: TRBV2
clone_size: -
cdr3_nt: TGTGCCGACCCCTCGACAGGCTACTACGAGCAGTACTTC
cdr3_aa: CADPSTGYYEQYF

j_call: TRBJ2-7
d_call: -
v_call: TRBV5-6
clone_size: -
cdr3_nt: TGTGCCAGCAGCTTACTATCCTTGGAGCAGTACTTC
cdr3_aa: CASSLLSLEQYF

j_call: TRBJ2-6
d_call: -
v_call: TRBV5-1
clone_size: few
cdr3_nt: TGCGCCAGCAGCTCTCAGCCCTCTGGGGCCAACGTCCTGACTTTC
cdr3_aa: CASSSQPSGANVLTF

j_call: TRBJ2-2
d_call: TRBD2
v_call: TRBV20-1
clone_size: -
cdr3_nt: TGCAGTGGGGTGGATAGCGGGATGGGCGCCGGGGAGCTGTTTTTT
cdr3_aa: CSGVDSGMGAGELFF

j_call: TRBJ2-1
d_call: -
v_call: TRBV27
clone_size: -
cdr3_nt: TGTGTGTCCTACCTCGTTTCCCATGAGCAGTTCTTC
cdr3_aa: CVSYLVSHEQFF

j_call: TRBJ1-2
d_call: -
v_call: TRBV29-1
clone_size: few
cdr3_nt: TGCAGCGTTGAAAAACAGGGCTCTAATGGCTACACCTTC
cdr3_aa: CSVEKQGSNGYTF

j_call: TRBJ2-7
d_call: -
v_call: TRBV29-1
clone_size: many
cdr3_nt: TGCAGCGTTTCGAGGGGGGAGTCACGCGAGCAGTACTTC
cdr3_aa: CSVSRGESREQYF

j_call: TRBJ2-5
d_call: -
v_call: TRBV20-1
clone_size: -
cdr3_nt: TGCAGTGCTAGATACTCCCAAGAGACCCAGTACTTC
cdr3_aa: CSARYSQETQYF

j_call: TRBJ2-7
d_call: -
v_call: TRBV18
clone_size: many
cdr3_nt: TGTGCCAGCGCGATCACCGGGACTGGGGCCTACGAGCAGTACTTC
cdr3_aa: CASAITGTGAYEQYF

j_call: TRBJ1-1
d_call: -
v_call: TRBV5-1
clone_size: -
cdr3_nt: TGCGCCAGCAGCTTGGATGTGGGGCCGCGGACTGAAGCTTTCTTT
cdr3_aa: CASSLDVGPRTEAFF